The T cell receptor beta chain described here comes from a study of beta chain features in type 1 diabetes. Findings of the study overall: Across all four CD4+ subsets, people with type 1 diabetes showed modestly shorter TCRB CDR3s. Using cDNA template may skew counts toward highly expressing activated cells.

CDR3 length equals 13 residues. With 4 bases removed from V and 8 bases from J, the gap between germline ends came to 15 bases. In germline, CDR1 is SQVTM, CDR2 ANQGSEA. Expressed TCRB transcripts were sequenced after all isolated RNA was converted to cDNA. Generated by immunoSEQ multiplex PCR, the TCRdb table keeps only in-frame clones and is missing some. The repertoire includes hundreds of thousands of clones, roughly 13% of them detected once, and roughly 0.04% sits in the top ten. Concerning this clone itself: The antigen remains unidentified. Additional DNA sequences in this sample encode the identical CDR3.

The receptor comes from a man between 18 and 35 years old with type 1 diabetes. Sequences were obtained from naive CD4+ T cells from blood. The V gene is TRBV29-1, the J gene TRBJ2-1; TRBD2 is a possible D gene (5 bases). This CDR3 reads CSVAKQTGDEQFF. Written as DNA, the CDR3 is TGCAGCGTTGCTAAACAGACCGGGGATGAGCAGTTCTTC.